The 20 T cell receptor beta chains below come from one sample, sequenced in a study of T cell responses to AZD1222 COVID-19 vaccine. Repertoires were generated with immunoSEQ multiplex PCR, while TCRdb's copy carries only in-frame clones and drops some. This table has 50,000 to 75,000 clones, roughly 89% appearing once. Material: peripheral blood, obtained 28 days after the second AZD1222 dose. The receptors originated from an adult who received the AZD1222 COVID-19 vaccine.

This clone was recorded only once. J is TRBJ2-7 and V is TRBV2; TRBD1 matches 8 bases. The V and J ends lost 6 bases and 5 bases, in that order; junction bases with no gene match: 9. The germline gives CDR1 SNHLY, CDR2 FYNNEI. The CDR3 is 14 residues long. The CDR3 DNA reads as TGTGCCAGCAGGACCCGGACAGGGTTCGACGAGCAGTACTTC. Protein product: CASRTRTGFDEQYF.

The genes are TRBV5-4 and TRBJ2-7; tentative D call: TRBD2 (6 bases). The germline CDR1 and CDR2 sequences are SGHNT and YYREEE (reference sequence). The CDR3 is 16 amino acids. V shed 3 bases and J shed 3 bases, with 19 bases lying between them. This chain's CDR3 is CASSSGVGLAIYEQYF. The CDR3 DNA is TGTGCCAGCAGCTCGGGGGTTGGGCTAGCGATCTACGAGCAGTACTTC. The whole variable domain, filled in from reference TRBV5-4 and TRBJ2-7, reads ETGVTQSPTHLIKTRGQQVTLRCSSQSGHNTVSWYQQALGQGPQFIFQYYREEENGRGNFPPRFSGLQFPNYSSELNVNALELDDSALYLCASSSGVGLAIYEQYFGPGTRLTVT.

The V call is TRBV19, the J call TRBJ2-7; D unresolved. This CDR3 contains 13 residues. Germline assignment: CDR1 LNHDA and CDR2 SQIVND (reference sequence). Trimming removed 3 bases from V and 7 bases from J, with 13 bases in between. CDR3 DNA sequence: TGTGCCAGTAGTATGGACGGGCTGGGTGAGCAGTACTTC. This codes for CASSMDGLGEQYF. The variable domain in full, with the rest retrieved from reference TRBV19 and TRBJ2-7, is DGGITQSPKYLFRKEGQNVTLSCEQNLNHDAMYWYRQDPGQGLRLIYYSQIVNDFQKGDIAEGYSVSREKKESFPLTVTSAQKNPTAFYLCASSMDGLGEQYFGPGTRLTVT.

This clone is a singleton in its sample. The V gene is TRBV29-1, the J gene TRBJ1-2, with D hard to call. Germline V gene sequence: CDR1 SQVTM, CDR2 ANQGSEA. The CDR3 has 13 residues. V shed 2 bases and J shed 0 bases, with 7 bases lying between them. Here the CDR3 DNA reads TGCAGCGTTGAACCAGCCACTAACTATGGCTACACCTTC. It translates to CSVEPATNYGYTF.

This clone has a single count. The chain joins TRBV5-1 to TRBJ1-2; D not resolved. The V and J ends lost 0 bases and 4 bases respectively, with 7 bases between them. Germline V gene sequence: CDR1 SGHRS, CDR2 YFSETQ. CDR3 length: 13 residues. The CDR3 loop is CASSLEQTYGYTF. DNA of the CDR3: TGCGCCAGCAGCTTGGAACAGACCTATGGCTACACCTTC. The complete variable domain, with remaining parts taken from reference TRBV5-1 and TRBJ1-2, reads KAGVTQTPRYLIKTRGQQVTLSCSPISGHRSVSWYQQTPGQGLQFLFEYFSETQRNKGNFPGRFSGRQFSNSRSEMNVSTLELGDSALYLCASSLEQTYGYTFGSGTRLTVV.

This rearrangement joins TRBV7-9 to TRBJ1-2; D is uncertain. The V gene lost 0 bases and the J gene lost 3 bases, with 11 bases spanning the gap. The CDR3 totals 15 residues. Per germline, CDR1 SEHNR and CDR2 FQNEAQ (reference sequence). CDR3 residues: CASSLAGTEDYGYTF. The CDR3 DNA reads TGTGCCAGCAGCTTAGCGGGAACAGAGGACTATGGCTACACCTTC.

The rearrangement uses TRBV11-3 and TRBJ2-5, with 15 bases aligning to TRBD2. Germline trimming cut 4 bases from V and 0 bases from J; bases unmatched to any gene: 12. From germline, CDR1 is SGHNT and CDR2 YENEEA. This CDR3 is built from 20 residues. This CDR3 reads CASSSGFPGLAGGNQETQYF. The DNA of the CDR3 is TGTGCCAGCAGCTCCGGATTCCCCGGACTAGCGGGAGGGAACCAAGAGACCCAGTACTTC.

The rearrangement links TRBV13 to TRBJ2-1; 16 bases match TRBD2. The CDR3 is 18 amino acids. V lost 5 bases, J lost 7 bases, and 11 bases stayed unmatched. Germline V CDR1 and CDR2: PRHDT, FYEKMQ (reference sequence). CDR3 sequence reads: CASSILGTSGRGLNEQFF. The CDR3 nucleotides are TGTGCCAGCAGCATTCTAGGGACTAGCGGGAGGGGGTTGAATGAGCAGTTCTTC.

The V call is TRBV5-1, the J call TRBJ1-3, with 8 bases that match TRBD1. There are 14 residues in the CDR3. CDR1 SGHRS and CDR2 YFSETQ come from the germline V gene. The V segment lost 7 bases and the J segment 3 bases; nucleotides outside the gene matches: 6. The CDR3 DNA is TGCGCCAGCGGCCGGACAGGGAGTGGAAACACCATATATTTT. Protein: CASGRTGSGNTIYF. Full variable domain (remainder filled in from reference TRBV5-1 and TRBJ1-3): KAGVTQTPRYLIKTRGQQVTLSCSPISGHRSVSWYQQTPGQGLQFLFEYFSETQRNKGNFPGRFSGRQFSNSRSEMNVSTLELGDSALYLCASGRTGSGNTIYFGEGSWLTVV.

This clone was counted once. As DNA, the CDR3 is TGCAGCGTTGCTGACCTTCGGGATTATGGCTACACCTTC. Translated: CSVADLRDYGYTF. The V call is TRBV29-1, the J call TRBJ1-2; D gene uncertain. From germline, CDR1 is SQVTM and CDR2 ANQGSEA. This CDR3 has 13 residues. The germline V and J ends were trimmed by 4 bases and 5 bases, with 14 bases remaining between them. The whole variable domain, remainder taken from reference TRBV29-1 and TRBJ1-2, is SAVISQKPSRDICQRGTSLTIQCQVDSQVTMMFWYRQQPGQSLTLIATANQGSEATYESGFVIDKFPISRPNLTFSTLTVSNMSPEDSSIYLCSVADLRDYGYTFGSGTRLTVV.

V and J are TRBV12-5 and TRBJ1-3; a weak D match, TRBD1 (5 bases). Germline V lookup: CDR1 LGHNT, CDR2 FRNRAP. The V end was cut by 5 bases, the J end by 9 bases, with 14 bases between. This CDR3 comprises 13 residues. CDR3 loop: CASGIQGPRTIYF. CDR3 sequence (DNA): TGTGCTAGTGGTATCCAGGGCCCCCGCACCATATATTTT.

The chain employs TRBV27 and TRBJ1-2; perhaps TRBD1 as D (5 bases). The CDR3 length is 14 residues. The germline V and J ends were trimmed by 5 bases and 4 bases, with 14 bases remaining between them. Germline V gene sequence: CDR1 MNHEY, CDR2 SMNVEV (reference sequence). DNA of the CDR3: TGTGCCAGCAGTCTAGATCGGGACCTCTATGGCTACACCTTC. It encodes CASSLDRDLYGYTF.

This clone was seen a single time. The rearrangement joins TRBV2 to TRBJ1-5; D not resolved. V lost 2 bases and J lost 4, with 6 bases in between. Germline V CDR1 and CDR2: SNHLY, FYNNEI. The CDR3 loop spans 13 amino acids. The CDR3 region has the DNA TGTGCCAGCAGTGAACTCCCAAATCAGCCCCAGCATTTT. It encodes CASSELPNQPQHF.

The V gene is TRBV2, the J gene TRBJ2-7; possibly TRBD1 for D (6 bases). The CDR3 loop spans 14 amino acids. The germline V and J ends were trimmed by 6 bases and 0 bases, with 12 bases remaining between them. The germline gives CDR1 SNHLY, CDR2 FYNNEI. Here the CDR3 reads CASRKGQNSYEQYF. The CDR3 DNA follows: TGTGCCAGCAGGAAAGGACAGAACTCCTACGAGCAGTACTTC.

The genes are TRBV9 and TRBJ2-7, with 9 bases lining up with TRBD1. Germline CDR1 SGDLS, CDR2 YYNGEE. The V gene end was trimmed by 0 bases and the J gene end by 5 bases; junction bases not matched to a gene: 6. CDR3 length equals 15 residues. The CDR3 reads CASSVEGTGSNEQYF. The CDR3 bases are TGTGCCAGCAGCGTAGAGGGGACAGGGTCTAACGAGCAGTACTTC.

The chain has TRBV15 and TRBJ2-7; TRBD2 agrees at 12 bases. The germline gives CDR1 LNHNV, CDR2 YYDKDF (reference sequence). The trim removed 0 bases at V and 3 bases at J, leaving 6 bases unmatched. CDR3 size: 17 residues. The CDR3 is CATSRDLAGGLGYEQYF. Here the CDR3 DNA reads TGTGCCACCAGCAGAGATCTAGCGGGGGGGCTTGGCTACGAGCAGTACTTC.

The rearrangement uses TRBV5-1 and TRBJ1-1; D perhaps matches TRBD1 (6 bases). Germline V gives CDR1 SGHRS, CDR2 YFSETQ. The CDR3 runs to 15 residues. V was clipped by 4 bases and J by 8 bases, with 21 bases between them. The CDR3 nucleotides read TGCGCCAGCAGCGCGGTACCCTCGACAGGCACCGAAGCTTTCTTT. This translates into CASSAVPSTGTEAFF.

This clone came up a few times. V usage is TRBV10-3 and J usage is TRBJ2-2, with 13 bases identical to TRBD2. V dropped 9 bases and J dropped 6; count of bases not matched to a gene: 7. The CDR3 is 15 residues long. The germline V gene has CDR1 ENHRY and CDR2 SYGVKD. The CDR3 DNA follows: TGTGCCATAGCTTCGGGACTAGCGGGGCCCGGGGAGCTGTTTTTT. Residues: CAIASGLAGPGELFF.

The CDR3 sequence: CASSADRQSEQFF. In nucleotides, the CDR3 is TGTGCCAGCAGTGCGGACCGCCAAAGTGAGCAGTTCTTC. The chain is built from TRBV2 and TRBJ2-1; D call uncertain. The CDR3 is 13 residues long. Germline V gives CDR1 SNHLY, CDR2 FYNNEI. The germline V and J ends were trimmed by 4 bases and 9 bases, with 13 bases remaining between them.

Comment on this clone: Relative to the germline gene, one junction end is altered; a read error may explain this. The chain couples TRBV7-7 to TRBJ2-7; 7 bases agree with TRBD1. The germline gives CDR1 SSHAT, CDR2 FNYEAQ (reference sequence). There are 12 residues in the CDR3. The chain's CDR3 is CASSQTGNEQYF. DNA for the CDR3: TGTGCTAGCAGCCAGACAGGGAACGAGCAGTACTTC.